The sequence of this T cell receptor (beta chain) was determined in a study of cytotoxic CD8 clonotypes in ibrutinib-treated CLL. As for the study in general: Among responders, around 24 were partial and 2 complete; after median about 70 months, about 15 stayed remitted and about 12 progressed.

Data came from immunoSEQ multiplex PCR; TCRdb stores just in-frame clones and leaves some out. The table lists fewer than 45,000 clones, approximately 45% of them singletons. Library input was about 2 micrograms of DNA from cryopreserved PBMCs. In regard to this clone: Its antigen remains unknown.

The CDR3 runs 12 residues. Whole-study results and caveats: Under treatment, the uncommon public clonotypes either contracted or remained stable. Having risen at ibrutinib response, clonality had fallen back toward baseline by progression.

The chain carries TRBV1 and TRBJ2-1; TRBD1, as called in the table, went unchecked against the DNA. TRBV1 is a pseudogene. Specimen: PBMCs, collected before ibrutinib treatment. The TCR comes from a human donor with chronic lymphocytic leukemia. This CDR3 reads CTSSQYQGEQFF. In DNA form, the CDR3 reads TGCACCAGCAGCCAATATCAGGGTGAGCAGTTCTTC.